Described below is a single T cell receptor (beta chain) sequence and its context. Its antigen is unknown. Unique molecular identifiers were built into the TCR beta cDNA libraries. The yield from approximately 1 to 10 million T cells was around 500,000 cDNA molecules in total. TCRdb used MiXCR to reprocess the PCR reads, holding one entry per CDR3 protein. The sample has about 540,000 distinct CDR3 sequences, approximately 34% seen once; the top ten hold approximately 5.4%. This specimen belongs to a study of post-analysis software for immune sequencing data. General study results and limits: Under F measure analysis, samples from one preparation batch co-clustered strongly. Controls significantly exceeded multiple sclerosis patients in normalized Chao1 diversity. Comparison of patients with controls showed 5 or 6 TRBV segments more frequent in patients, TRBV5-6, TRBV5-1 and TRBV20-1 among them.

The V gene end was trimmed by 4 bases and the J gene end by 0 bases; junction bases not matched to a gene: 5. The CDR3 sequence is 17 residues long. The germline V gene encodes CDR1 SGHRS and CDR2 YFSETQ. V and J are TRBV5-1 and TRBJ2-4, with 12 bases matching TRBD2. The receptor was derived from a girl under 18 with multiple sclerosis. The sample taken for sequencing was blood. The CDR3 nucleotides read TGCGCCAGCAGCCCTTGGACTAGCGGGAAAGCCAAAAACATTCAGTACTTC. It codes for CASSPWTSGKAKNIQYF.